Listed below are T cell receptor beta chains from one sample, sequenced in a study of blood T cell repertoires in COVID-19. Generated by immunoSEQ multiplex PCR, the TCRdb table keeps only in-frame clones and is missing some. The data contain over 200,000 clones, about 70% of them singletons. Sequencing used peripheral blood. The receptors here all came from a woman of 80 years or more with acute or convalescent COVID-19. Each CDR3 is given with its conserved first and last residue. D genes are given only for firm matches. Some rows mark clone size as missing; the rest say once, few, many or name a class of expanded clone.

cdr3_nt: TGTGCCAGCAGTTACTCGACATATCAGCCCCAGCATTTT
cdr3_aa: CASSYSTYQPQHF
j_call: TRBJ1-5
v_call: TRBV6-5
d_call: NA
clone_size: NA

cdr3_nt: TGTGCCAGCAGCTTAGGGATACGCCCCGACAGGGGGCGGGATACTGAAGCTTTCTTT
cdr3_aa: CASSLGIRPDRGRDTEAFF
j_call: TRBJ1-1
v_call: TRBV11-3
d_call: TRBD1
clone_size: NA

cdr3_nt: TGTGCCATGGCCGGGACAGATAATTCACCCCTCCACTTT
cdr3_aa: CAMAGTDNSPLHF
j_call: TRBJ1-6
v_call: TRBV10-3
d_call: TRBD1
clone_size: NA

cdr3_nt: TGCAGTGCTAGTTGGACAGGGGCTTATGGCTACACCTTC
cdr3_aa: CSASWTGAYGYTF
j_call: TRBJ1-2
v_call: TRBV20-1
d_call: TRBD1
clone_size: NA

cdr3_nt: TGTGCCAGCAGCTTAGTTAGCGGGTCCTACAATGAGCAGTTCTTC
cdr3_aa: CASSLVSGSYNEQFF
j_call: TRBJ2-1
v_call: TRBV11-2
d_call: TRBD2
clone_size: NA

cdr3_nt: TGTGCCAGCAGCTCCGCAGGTCTACAAGTCAATACCAACGCTTACAATGAGCAGTTCTTC
cdr3_aa: CASSSAGLQVNTNAYNEQFF
j_call: TRBJ2-1
v_call: TRBV5-5
d_call: NA
clone_size: once

cdr3_nt: TGTGCCAGCAGCCATAGCGGGGGGGCGGTGGATGAGCAGTTCTTC
cdr3_aa: CASSHSGGAVDEQFF
j_call: TRBJ2-1
v_call: TRBV3-1/TRBV3-2
d_call: TRBD2
clone_size: NA

cdr3_nt: TGTGCCAGCAGTCTCCAGGGTCGTGGAAACACCATATATTTT
cdr3_aa: CASSLQGRGNTIYF
j_call: TRBJ1-3
v_call: TRBV27
d_call: NA
clone_size: NA

cdr3_nt: TGCGCCAGCAGCCAAGAGGAGCGCTACGAGCAGTACTTC
cdr3_aa: CASSQEERYEQYF
j_call: TRBJ2-7
v_call: TRBV4-1
d_call: NA
clone_size: few

cdr3_nt: TGCGCCAGCAGCTTGGGAGGCGGGGGCCTTAACACCGGGGAGCTGTTTTTT
cdr3_aa: CASSLGGGGLNTGELFF
j_call: TRBJ2-2
v_call: TRBV5-1
d_call: NA
clone_size: once

cdr3_nt: TGTGCCAGCAGCTTAACGTTAGGTTGGCAGGGAAATCTCACCTTC
cdr3_aa: CASSLTLGWQGNLTF
j_call: TRBJ1-2
v_call: TRBV7-3
d_call: NA
clone_size: NA

cdr3_nt: TGTGCCAGTCGGAGACTAGCGGGAGGGCCGGTATCCTACGAGCAGTACTTC
cdr3_aa: CASRRLAGGPVSYEQYF
j_call: TRBJ2-7
v_call: TRBV2
d_call: TRBD2
clone_size: few

cdr3_nt: TGTGCCAGCAGCCTCAACAGGGATGGCTACACCTTC
cdr3_aa: CASSLNRDGYTF
j_call: TRBJ1-2
v_call: TRBV5-6
d_call: NA
clone_size: NA

cdr3_nt: TGTGCCAGTAGTAACCTACCCGAGGAGCCAAGCTACGAGCAGTACTTC
cdr3_aa: CASSNLPEEPSYEQYF
j_call: TRBJ2-7
v_call: TRBV19
d_call: NA
clone_size: NA

cdr3_nt: TGTGCCAGCAGTGGACAGGGGGAAGGTTCACCCCTCCACTTT
cdr3_aa: CASSGQGEGSPLHF
j_call: TRBJ1-6
v_call: TRBV2
d_call: TRBD1
clone_size: NA

cdr3_nt: TGTGCCAGCAGCTTAGGGCGGGGCGGAGCTGGGACCCAGTACTTC
cdr3_aa: CASSLGRGGAGTQYF
j_call: TRBJ2-5
v_call: TRBV7-2
d_call: NA
clone_size: few

cdr3_nt: TGTGCCAGCAGCCAAGGGGGGGGGACTGGAAACACCATATATTTT
cdr3_aa: CASSQGGGTGNTIYF
j_call: TRBJ1-3
v_call: TRBV3-1/TRBV3-2
d_call: NA
clone_size: NA

cdr3_nt: TGTGCCAGCAGCCTGGGACAGGGGGCAGGTCAGCCCCAGCATTTT
cdr3_aa: CASSLGQGAGQPQHF
j_call: TRBJ1-5
v_call: TRBV7-9
d_call: TRBD1
clone_size: NA

cdr3_nt: TGTGCCATCAGTGAGCTGACCGGGAGTGGGGAGACCCAGTACTTC
cdr3_aa: CAISELTGSGETQYF
j_call: TRBJ2-5
v_call: TRBV10-3
d_call: NA
clone_size: few

cdr3_nt: TGTGCCAGCAGGGGGGTGGGGGCGGGTGACAATGAGCAGTTCTTC
cdr3_aa: CASRGVGAGDNEQFF
j_call: TRBJ2-1
v_call: TRBV27
d_call: NA
clone_size: NA

cdr3_nt: TGTGCCACCTCACAGGGAACCTACGAGCAGTACTTC
cdr3_aa: CATSQGTYEQYF
j_call: TRBJ2-7
v_call: TRBV10-3
d_call: NA
clone_size: NA

cdr3_nt: TGTGCCAGCAGTTACGGGACAGGAGTGAGAAACATTCAGTACTTC
cdr3_aa: CASSYGTGVRNIQYF
j_call: TRBJ2-4
v_call: TRBV6-5
d_call: TRBD1
clone_size: NA

cdr3_nt: TGTGCCAGCAGCGAGCACAGAGGGGGAAACACCATATATTTT
cdr3_aa: CASSEHRGGNTIYF
j_call: TRBJ1-3
v_call: TRBV6-5
d_call: NA
clone_size: NA

cdr3_nt: TGTGCCAGCTCACTCTCCGCGGGTGGAGAGACCCAGTACTTC
cdr3_aa: CASSLSAGGETQYF
j_call: TRBJ2-5
v_call: TRBV18
d_call: NA
clone_size: few

cdr3_nt: TGTGCCAGCAGTTTATATACGGGGGGACGGGATACGCAGTATTTT
cdr3_aa: CASSLYTGGRDTQYF
j_call: TRBJ2-3
v_call: TRBV27
d_call: TRBD2
clone_size: NA

cdr3_nt: TGTGCCAGTAGTATCCGTTTAGTTGAACCGACAACTAATGAAAAACTGTTTTTT
cdr3_aa: CASSIRLVEPTTNEKLFF
j_call: TRBJ1-4
v_call: TRBV19
d_call: NA
clone_size: NA

cdr3_nt: TGTGCCAGCAGCTTAGAAACAGGGGTTCCCGGGGAGCTGTTTTTT
cdr3_aa: CASSLETGVPGELFF
j_call: TRBJ2-2
v_call: TRBV7-6
d_call: TRBD1
clone_size: few

cdr3_nt: TGCGCCAGCAGCCCGGAGTTAAGCCGCAATGAGCAGTTCTTC
cdr3_aa: CASSPELSRNEQFF
j_call: TRBJ2-1
v_call: TRBV4-1
d_call: NA
clone_size: NA

cdr3_nt: TGTGCCAGTAGTATCAGGGGAAACCATCAGCCCCAGCATTTT
cdr3_aa: CASSIRGNHQPQHF
j_call: TRBJ1-5
v_call: TRBV19
d_call: NA
clone_size: NA

cdr3_nt: TGTGCCAGCAGCCGAACCAGGGTTGGGAATGGCTACACCTTC
cdr3_aa: CASSRTRVGNGYTF
j_call: TRBJ1-2
v_call: TRBV3-1/TRBV3-2
d_call: NA
clone_size: NA

cdr3_nt: TGCGCCAGCAGCTACGGTTCCGGGCAAGAGACCCAGTACTTC
cdr3_aa: CASSYGSGQETQYF
j_call: TRBJ2-5
v_call: TRBV5-1
d_call: NA
clone_size: once

cdr3_nt: TGTGCCAGCAGCCTTAGGACAGTACTAAATGAAAAACTGTTTTTT
cdr3_aa: CASSLRTVLNEKLFF
j_call: TRBJ1-4
v_call: TRBV7-9
d_call: NA
clone_size: NA

cdr3_nt: TGTGCCAGTAGTATCGGGACAGGGAGATACGAGCAGTACTTC
cdr3_aa: CASSIGTGRYEQYF
j_call: TRBJ2-7
v_call: TRBV19
d_call: TRBD1
clone_size: NA

cdr3_nt: TGTGCCAGCAGCAAAGTGGGGGGACAGGGGGATGAAAAACTGTTTTTT
cdr3_aa: CASSKVGGQGDEKLFF
j_call: TRBJ1-4
v_call: TRBV21-1
d_call: NA
clone_size: NA

cdr3_nt: TGTGCCAGCAGCCTAGGTTTCGGGGGGCAAGAGACCCAGTACTTC
cdr3_aa: CASSLGFGGQETQYF
j_call: TRBJ2-5
v_call: TRBV3-1/TRBV3-2
d_call: TRBD2
clone_size: NA

cdr3_nt: TGTGCCAGCAGCCCCGGGACAGCTAATCAGCCCCAGCATTTT
cdr3_aa: CASSPGTANQPQHF
j_call: TRBJ1-5
v_call: TRBV7-9
d_call: TRBD1
clone_size: NA

cdr3_nt: TGTGCCAGTAGTATAAGAGGGGGCGCCGGGAATGAGCAGTTCTTC
cdr3_aa: CASSIRGGAGNEQFF
j_call: TRBJ2-1
v_call: TRBV19
d_call: TRBD1
clone_size: NA

cdr3_nt: TGTGCCAGCAGAGCTGACATTCCTACCGGGGAGCTGTTTTTT
cdr3_aa: CASRADIPTGELFF
j_call: TRBJ2-2
v_call: TRBV2
d_call: NA
clone_size: NA

cdr3_nt: TGTGCCAGCAGCTTAGGTTCGGGGACTAGCGGGAGTCGTAAGGAGACCCAGTACTTC
cdr3_aa: CASSLGSGTSGSRKETQYF
j_call: TRBJ2-5
v_call: TRBV7-6
d_call: TRBD2
clone_size: NA

cdr3_nt: TGTGCCAGCAGCAACAGGGGAGAGACCCAGTACTTC
cdr3_aa: CASSNRGETQYF
j_call: TRBJ2-5
v_call: TRBV21-1
d_call: NA
clone_size: NA

cdr3_nt: TGTGCCAGCTCAAATAGGGGGGGAACCTACAATGAGCAGTTCTTC
cdr3_aa: CASSNRGGTYNEQFF
j_call: TRBJ2-1
v_call: TRBV18
d_call: NA
clone_size: few

cdr3_nt: TGTGCCAGCAGCCCCGGGATTTATAGCAATCAGCCCCAGCATTTT
cdr3_aa: CASSPGIYSNQPQHF
j_call: TRBJ1-5
v_call: TRBV9
d_call: NA
clone_size: NA

cdr3_nt: TGCGCCAGCAGCTTGGGGAGTTTGGGGACAGGGATTAACACTTTCTTT
cdr3_aa: CASSLGSLGTGINTFF
j_call: TRBJ1-1
v_call: TRBV5-1
d_call: TRBD1
clone_size: few

cdr3_nt: TGCGCCAGCAGCCGGCAGGGTCAGGGGACCGGGGAGCTGTTTTTT
cdr3_aa: CASSRQGQGTGELFF
j_call: TRBJ2-2
v_call: TRBV5-1
d_call: NA
clone_size: few

cdr3_nt: TGTGCCAGCAGCTTAGGCACAGGGGGGTATGGCTACACCTTC
cdr3_aa: CASSLGTGGYGYTF
j_call: TRBJ1-2
v_call: TRBV7-9
d_call: TRBD1
clone_size: many

cdr3_nt: TGTGCCAGTAGTGATCCTAGCGGGAGCGAGGTTGCCGGGGAGCTGTTTTTT
cdr3_aa: CASSDPSGSEVAGELFF
j_call: TRBJ2-2
v_call: TRBV19
d_call: TRBD2
clone_size: NA

cdr3_nt: TGTGCCAGCAGCTTAAGACTGGACCAAGAGACCCAGTACTTC
cdr3_aa: CASSLRLDQETQYF
j_call: TRBJ2-5
v_call: TRBV5-4
d_call: NA
clone_size: NA

cdr3_nt: TGCGCCAGCAGTGAGTCTGGTAGCGGCCGCGACAATGAGCAGTTCTTC
cdr3_aa: CASSESGSGRDNEQFF
j_call: TRBJ2-1
v_call: TRBV10-1
d_call: NA
clone_size: NA

cdr3_nt: TGTGCCAGCAGCCAATGGGGCCGCAATCAGCCCCAGCATTTT
cdr3_aa: CASSQWGRNQPQHF
j_call: TRBJ1-5
v_call: TRBV7-9
d_call: NA
clone_size: NA

cdr3_nt: TGTGCTAGTGGTTTGCCCTCCCGACAGGGGAGGGAGTATGGCTACACCTTC
cdr3_aa: CASGLPSRQGREYGYTF
j_call: TRBJ1-2
v_call: TRBV12-5
d_call: TRBD1
clone_size: NA